This T cell receptor (beta chain) was captured in a study of T cell repertoires in cytomegalovirus infection. Study as a whole: Public TCR beta signatures marked donors with CMV infection and the matching HLA.

The V end was cut by 2 bases, the J end by 0 bases, with 11 bases between. The CDR3 runs to 16 residues. Germline lookup yields CDR1 SGHTA and CDR2 FQGTGA. This clonotype was seen many times. Its specificity is not known. Study-level points and caveats: The response measured ex vivo was dominated by TCR beta clonotypes (HLA-C-restricted and CMV-specific). Summed frequency of shared TCR beta families picked out CMV carriers who also had the relevant HLA.

TCRdb reprocessed the reads with MiXCR, giving one entry per CDR3 protein. The sample lists roughly 500,000 distinct CDR3 sequences; 10% to 12% were seen once. This TCR came from a human donor in good health (CMV status not recorded). Some clones in this sample may be carry-over from other donors' samples. This chain joins TRBV7-3 and TRBJ2-1; D remains unclear. Sequencing used PBMCs. This CDR3 is CASSLGGPSSYNEQFF. As DNA, the CDR3 is TGTGCCAGCAGCTTAGGCGGACCGAGCTCCTACAATGAGCAGTTCTTC.